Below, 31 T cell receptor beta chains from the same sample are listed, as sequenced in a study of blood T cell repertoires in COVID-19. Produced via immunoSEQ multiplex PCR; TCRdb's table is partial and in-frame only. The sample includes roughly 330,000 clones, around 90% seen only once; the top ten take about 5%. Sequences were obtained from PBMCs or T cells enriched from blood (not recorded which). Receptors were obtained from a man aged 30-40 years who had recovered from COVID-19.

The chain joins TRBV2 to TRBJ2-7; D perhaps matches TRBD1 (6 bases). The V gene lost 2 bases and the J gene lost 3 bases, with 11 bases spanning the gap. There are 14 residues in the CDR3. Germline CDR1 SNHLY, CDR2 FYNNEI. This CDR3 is CASSEFQGNYEQYF. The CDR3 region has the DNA TGTGCCAGCAGTGAATTTCAGGGGAACTACGAGCAGTACTTC.

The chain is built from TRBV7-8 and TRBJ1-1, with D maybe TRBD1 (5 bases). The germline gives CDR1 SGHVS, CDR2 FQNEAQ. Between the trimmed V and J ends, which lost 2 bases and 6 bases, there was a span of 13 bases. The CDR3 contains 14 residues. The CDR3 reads CASSLPGKGAEAFF. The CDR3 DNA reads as TGTGCCAGCAGCTTACCAGGGAAAGGGGCTGAAGCTTTCTTT.

CDR3 sequence reads: CASSLRTGAGEQFF. CDR3 nucleotide sequence: TGTGCCAGCAGTTTACGGACAGGGGCGGGTGAGCAGTTCTTC. The V gene is TRBV28, the J gene TRBJ2-1; TRBD1 matches at 9 bases. This CDR3 has 14 residues. V lost 2 bases and J lost 9; bases outside the gene matches: 5. Germline CDR1 and CDR2: MDHEN and SYDVKM.

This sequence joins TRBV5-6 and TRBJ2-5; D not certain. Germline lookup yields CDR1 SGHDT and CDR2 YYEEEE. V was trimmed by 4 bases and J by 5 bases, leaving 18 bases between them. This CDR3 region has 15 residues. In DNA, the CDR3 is TGTGCCAGCAGCCCTTGGGCCGGTCAGTCGGAGACCCAGTACTTC. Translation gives CASSPWAGQSETQYF.

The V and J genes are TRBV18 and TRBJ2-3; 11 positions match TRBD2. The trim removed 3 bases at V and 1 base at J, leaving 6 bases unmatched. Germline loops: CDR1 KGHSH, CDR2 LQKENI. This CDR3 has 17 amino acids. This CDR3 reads CASSPTLAGGGTDTQYF. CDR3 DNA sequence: TGTGCCAGCTCACCGACCTTAGCGGGGGGGGGCACAGATACGCAGTATTTT.

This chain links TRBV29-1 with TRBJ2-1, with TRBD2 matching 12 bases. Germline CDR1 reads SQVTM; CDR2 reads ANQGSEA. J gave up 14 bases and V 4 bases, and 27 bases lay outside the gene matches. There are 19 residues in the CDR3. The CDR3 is CSVVPRPPSLAGGPSGEFF. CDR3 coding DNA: TGCAGCGTTGTACCGCGACCTCCCTCACTAGCGGGGGGACCATCAGGGGAGTTCTTC.

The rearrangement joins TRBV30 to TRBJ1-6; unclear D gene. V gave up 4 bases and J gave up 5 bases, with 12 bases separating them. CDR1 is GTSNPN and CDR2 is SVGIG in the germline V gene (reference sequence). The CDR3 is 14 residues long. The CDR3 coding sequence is TGTGCCTGGACAATGGGCAGGCATAATTCACCCCTCCACTTT. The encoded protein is CAWTMGRHNSPLHF.

The chain's CDR3 is CASSLGTEGISYEQYF. The CDR3 bases are TGTGCCAGCAGCTTGGGGACGGAGGGCATCTCCTACGAGCAGTACTTC. The chain joins TRBV5-4 to TRBJ2-7; the D gene is possibly TRBD2 (6 bases). This CDR3 has 16 residues. Trimming removed 0 bases from V and 0 bases from J, with 13 bases in between. Germline CDR1 reads SGHNT; CDR2 reads YYREEE (reference sequence).

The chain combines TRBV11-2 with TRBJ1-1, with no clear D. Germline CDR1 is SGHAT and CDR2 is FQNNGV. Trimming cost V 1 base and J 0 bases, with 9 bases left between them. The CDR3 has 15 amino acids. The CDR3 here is CASSLVWQLNTEAFF. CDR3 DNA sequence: TGTGCCAGCAGCTTAGTATGGCAGTTGAACACTGAAGCTTTCTTT.

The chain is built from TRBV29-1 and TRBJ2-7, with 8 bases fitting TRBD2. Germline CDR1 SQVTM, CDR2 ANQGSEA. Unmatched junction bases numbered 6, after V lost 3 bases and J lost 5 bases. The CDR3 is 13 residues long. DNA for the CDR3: TGCAGCGTTGAGGGGAGCGGGAGTAACGAGCAGTACTTC. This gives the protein CSVEGSGSNEQYF.

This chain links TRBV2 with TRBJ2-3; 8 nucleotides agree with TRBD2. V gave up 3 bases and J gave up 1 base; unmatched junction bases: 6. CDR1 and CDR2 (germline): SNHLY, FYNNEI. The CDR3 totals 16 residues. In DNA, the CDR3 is TGTGCCAGCAGTGAGGGTAGCGGGAAGCGCACAGATACGCAGTATTTT. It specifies CASSEGSGKRTDTQYF.

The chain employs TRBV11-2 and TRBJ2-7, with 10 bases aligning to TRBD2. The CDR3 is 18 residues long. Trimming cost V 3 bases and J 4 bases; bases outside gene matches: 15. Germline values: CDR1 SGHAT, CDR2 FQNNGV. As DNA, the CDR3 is TGTGCCAGCAGCTTGGGAAAGCGGGGGGGCCTAGAGGGATACGAGCAGTACTTC. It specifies CASSLGKRGGLEGYEQYF.

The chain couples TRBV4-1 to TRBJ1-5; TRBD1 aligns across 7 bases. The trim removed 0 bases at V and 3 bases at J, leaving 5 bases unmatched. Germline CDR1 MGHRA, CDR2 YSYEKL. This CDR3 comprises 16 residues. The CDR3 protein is CASSQEGTALNQPQHF. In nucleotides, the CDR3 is TGCGCCAGCAGCCAAGAAGGGACAGCCCTCAATCAGCCCCAGCATTTT.

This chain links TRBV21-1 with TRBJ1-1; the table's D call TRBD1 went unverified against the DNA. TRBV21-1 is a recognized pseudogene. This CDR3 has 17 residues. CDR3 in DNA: TGTGCCAGCAGCCTCCGACCCCAGGGGCTGGAATGCACTGAAGCTTTCTTT. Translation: CASSLRPQGLECTEAFF.

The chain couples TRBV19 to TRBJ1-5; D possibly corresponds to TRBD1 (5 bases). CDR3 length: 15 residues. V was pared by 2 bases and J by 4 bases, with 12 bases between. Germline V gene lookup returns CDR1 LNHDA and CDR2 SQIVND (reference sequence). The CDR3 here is CASSISGPLNQPQHF. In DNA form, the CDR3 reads TGTGCCAGTAGTATATCAGGGCCCCTAAATCAGCCCCAGCATTTT.

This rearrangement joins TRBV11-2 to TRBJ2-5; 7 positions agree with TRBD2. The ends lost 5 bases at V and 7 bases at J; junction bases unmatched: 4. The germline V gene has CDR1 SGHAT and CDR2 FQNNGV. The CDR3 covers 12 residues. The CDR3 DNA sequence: TGTGCCAGCAGCCTACCGGGGGGGACCCAGTACTTC. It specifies CASSLPGGTQYF.

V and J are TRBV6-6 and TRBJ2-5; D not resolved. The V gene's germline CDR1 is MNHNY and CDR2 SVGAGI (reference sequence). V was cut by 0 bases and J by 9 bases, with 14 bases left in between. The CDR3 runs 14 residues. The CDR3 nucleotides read TGTGCCAGCAGTTACTCCACTACTCGTCCGGCCCAGTACTTC. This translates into CASSYSTTRPAQYF.

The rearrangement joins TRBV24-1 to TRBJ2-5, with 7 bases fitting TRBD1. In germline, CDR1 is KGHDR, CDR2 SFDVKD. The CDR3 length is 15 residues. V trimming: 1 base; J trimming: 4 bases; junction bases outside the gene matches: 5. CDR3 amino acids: CATSDFPQGPETQYF. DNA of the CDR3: TGTGCCACCAGTGATTTCCCACAGGGGCCAGAGACCCAGTACTTC.

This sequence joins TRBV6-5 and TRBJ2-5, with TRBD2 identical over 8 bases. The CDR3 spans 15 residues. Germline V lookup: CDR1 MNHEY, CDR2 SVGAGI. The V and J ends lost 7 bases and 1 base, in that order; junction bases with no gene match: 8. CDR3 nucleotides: TGTGCCAGCAAGAGAAGCGGGGGTGGCCAAGAGACCCAGTACTTC. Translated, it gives CASKRSGGGQETQYF.

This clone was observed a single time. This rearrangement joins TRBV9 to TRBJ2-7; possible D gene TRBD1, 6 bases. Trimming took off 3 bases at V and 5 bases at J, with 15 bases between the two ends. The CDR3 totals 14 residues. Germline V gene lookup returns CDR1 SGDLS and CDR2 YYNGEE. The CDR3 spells CASSEQGGYNEQYF. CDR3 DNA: TGTGCCAGCAGCGAACAGGGTGGATATAACGAGCAGTACTTC.

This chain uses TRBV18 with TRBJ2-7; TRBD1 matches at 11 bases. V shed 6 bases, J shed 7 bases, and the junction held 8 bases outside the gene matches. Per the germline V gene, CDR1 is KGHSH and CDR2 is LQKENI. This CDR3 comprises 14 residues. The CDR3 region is CASSAGQGVREQYF. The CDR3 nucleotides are TGTGCCAGCTCGGCGGGACAGGGGGTCCGGGAGCAGTACTTC.

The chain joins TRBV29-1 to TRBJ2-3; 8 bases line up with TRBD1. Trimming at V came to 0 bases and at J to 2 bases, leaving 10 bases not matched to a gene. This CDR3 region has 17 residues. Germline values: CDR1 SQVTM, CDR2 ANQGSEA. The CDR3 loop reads CSVEDREDREYTDTQYF. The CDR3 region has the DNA TGCAGCGTTGAAGATCGAGAGGACAGGGAATACACAGATACGCAGTATTTT.

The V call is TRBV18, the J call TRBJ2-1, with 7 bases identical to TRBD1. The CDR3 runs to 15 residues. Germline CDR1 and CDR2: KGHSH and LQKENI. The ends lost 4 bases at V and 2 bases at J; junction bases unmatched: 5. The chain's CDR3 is CASSRGQSAYNEQFF. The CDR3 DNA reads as TGTGCCAGCTCACGGGGACAGTCAGCCTACAATGAGCAGTTCTTC.

As DNA, the CDR3 is TGTGCCATCAGGTCACAGGGGGCAGGGTATGGCTACACCTTC. Translating it yields CAIRSQGAGYGYTF. The chain carries TRBV10-3 and TRBJ1-2; TRBD1 agrees at 9 bases. V dropped 6 bases and J dropped 5; count of bases not matched to a gene: 7. Germline lookup yields CDR1 ENHRY and CDR2 SYGVKD. The CDR3 is made up of 14 amino acids.

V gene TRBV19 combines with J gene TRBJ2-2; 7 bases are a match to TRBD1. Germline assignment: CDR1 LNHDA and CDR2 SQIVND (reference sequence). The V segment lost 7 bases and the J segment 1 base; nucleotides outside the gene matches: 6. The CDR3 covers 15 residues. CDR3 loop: CASINRGLNTGELFF. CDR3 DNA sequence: TGTGCCAGTATTAACAGGGGTTTGAACACCGGGGAGCTGTTTTTT.

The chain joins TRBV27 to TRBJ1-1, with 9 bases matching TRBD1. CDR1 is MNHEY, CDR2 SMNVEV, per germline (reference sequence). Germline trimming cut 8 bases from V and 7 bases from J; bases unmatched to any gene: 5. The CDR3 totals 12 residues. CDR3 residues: CASRTGAIEAFF. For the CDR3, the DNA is TGTGCCAGCCGGACAGGGGCTATTGAAGCTTTCTTT.

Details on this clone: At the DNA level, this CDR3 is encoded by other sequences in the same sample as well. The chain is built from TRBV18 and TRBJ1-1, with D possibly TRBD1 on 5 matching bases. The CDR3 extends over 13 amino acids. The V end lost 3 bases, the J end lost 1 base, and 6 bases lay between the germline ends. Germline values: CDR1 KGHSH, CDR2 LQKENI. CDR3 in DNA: TGTGCCAGCTCACCTAGGGGGAACACTGAAGCTTTCTTT. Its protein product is CASSPRGNTEAFF.

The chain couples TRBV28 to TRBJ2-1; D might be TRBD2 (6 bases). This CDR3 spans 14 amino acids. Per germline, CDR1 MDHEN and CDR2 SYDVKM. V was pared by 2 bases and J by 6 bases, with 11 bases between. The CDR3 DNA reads TGTGCCAGCAGTTTACTGCGGGGTACCAATGAGCAGTTCTTC. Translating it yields CASSLLRGTNEQFF.

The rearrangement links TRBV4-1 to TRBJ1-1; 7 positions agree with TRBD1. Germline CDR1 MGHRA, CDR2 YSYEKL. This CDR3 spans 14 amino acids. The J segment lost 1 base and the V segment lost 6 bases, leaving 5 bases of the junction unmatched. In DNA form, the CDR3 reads TGCGCCAGCAGTCCCAGGACAGGGAACACTGAAGCTTTCTTT. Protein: CASSPRTGNTEAFF.

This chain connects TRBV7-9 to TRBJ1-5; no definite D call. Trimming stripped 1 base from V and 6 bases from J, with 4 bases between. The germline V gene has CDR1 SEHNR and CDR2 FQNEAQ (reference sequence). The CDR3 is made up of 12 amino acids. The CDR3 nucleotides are TGTGCCAGCAGCTTAGTCGGTCAGCCCCAGCATTTT. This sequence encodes CASSLVGQPQHF.

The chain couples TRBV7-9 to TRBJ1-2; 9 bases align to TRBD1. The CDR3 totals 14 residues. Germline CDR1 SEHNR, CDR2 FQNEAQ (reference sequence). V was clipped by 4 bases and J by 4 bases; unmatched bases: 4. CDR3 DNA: TGTGCCAGCAGCTCGGACAGGGGCGGCTATGGCTACACCTTC. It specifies CASSSDRGGYGYTF.